This T cell receptor beta chain appears in the sequencing data of a study of early T cells in non-severe SARS-CoV-2 infection. Germline values: CDR1 SQVTM, CDR2 ANQGSEA. V trimming: 5 bases; J trimming: 0 bases; junction bases outside the gene matches: 14. The CDR3 extends over 17 amino acids. Each single cDNA molecule received a unique molecular identifier. One entry per CDR3 protein results from TCRdb running MiXCR on the 5' RACE reads. This repertoire shows more than 50,000 distinct CDR3 sequences, over 5% found once; its top ten account for under 8%. This sequence originates from an adult who was a healthcare worker with PCR-confirmed SARS-CoV-2 infection or an uninfected control (not recorded which). This sequence joins TRBV29-1 and TRBJ1-2; 8 nucleotides align to TRBD1. The sample comprised whole blood. CDR3 nucleotide sequence: TGCAGCGTTTTTAGTCTTCAGGGGGCGCGCTCTAACTATGGCTACACCTTC. This gives the protein CSVFSLQGARSNYGYTF.